This entry describes one TCR beta chain. The entry originates in a study of cytomegalovirus exposure and HLA in healthy donors. It was with 60 Vbeta and 13 Jbeta primers that the PCR ran. Method: immunoSEQ multiplex PCR; TCRdb's copy keeps in-frame clones and lacks some. Here the sample spans approximately 40,000 clones, around 86% being singletons. This CDR3 is 15 amino acids long. Unmatched junction bases numbered 11, after V lost 8 bases and J lost 8 bases. Germline CDR1 MDHEN, CDR2 SYDVKM. This TCR came from a woman aged 40-49 years in good health and CMV-seropositive. V usage is TRBV28 and J usage is TRBJ2-4; 11 bases are a match to TRBD2. Sequencing was carried out using PBMCs. The DNA of the CDR3 is TGTGCCAGCGGGGCTAGCGGGGGGCTAGGAGACATTCAGTACTTC. This codes for CASGASGGLGDIQYF.